Sequencing of this TCR beta chain was carried out in a study of CD8+CD57+ T cells in acquired aplastic anemia. The wider study: The average for DNA from sorted CD4+ and CD8+ cells was 3 to 4 ug.

For this clonotype: Antigen specificity is unknown.

Genomic DNA templated the TCR beta VDJ and CDR3 profiling. From the reads, TCRdb called clonotypes with MiXCR, one entry per CDR3 protein. Here the sample spans 200,000 to 250,000 distinct CDR3 sequences, 50% to 70% being singletons. Study-wide results and limits: The CD8+ Simpson's diversity of patients and controls was not significantly different. Patients and controls shared under 35 CD8+ CDR3 sequences, which appeared highly expressed in patients and within their immunodominant clones.

Only patients with CD8+CD57+ cell expansion on flow cytometry were chosen for sequencing. Everyone among the patients had severe acquired aplastic anemia. Germline V gene data show CDR1 as SGDLS and CDR2 as YYNGEE. This CDR3 is built from 13 residues. V dropped 4 bases and J dropped 10 bases, with 14 bases sitting between them. What was sequenced was sorted CD4+, CD8+, or CD8+CD57+ T cells (not recorded which) from PBMCs. The TCR comes from a human donor with aplastic anemia. The rearrangement uses TRBV9 and TRBJ2-2, with a possible D match to TRBD2 (6 bases). Here the CDR3 reads CASSWGDAAELFF. The CDR3 nucleotides read TGTGCCAGCAGCTGGGGGGACGCCGCGGAGCTGTTTTTT.